A single sample is the source of the 10 T cell receptor beta chains below, sequenced in a study of cytomegalovirus exposure and HLA in healthy donors. With 60 Vbeta and 13 Jbeta primers, the PCR was carried out. The protocol was immunoSEQ multiplex PCR, while the TCRdb copy is restricted to in-frame clones and leaves out a portion. The table records some 150,000 clones, roughly 8.8% of them present only once. Material for sequencing was PBMCs. These receptor sequences come from a woman aged 40 to 55 in good health and CMV-seropositive.

This clone was counted a few times. This sequence joins TRBV11-2 and TRBJ2-1; 10 nucleotides match TRBD2. V was clipped by 4 bases and J by 0 bases; unmatched bases: 12. CDR1 SGHAT and CDR2 FQNNGV come from the germline V gene. This CDR3 is 19 amino acids long. The CDR3 bases are TGTGCCAGCAGCTCCCTAATAGCGGGGGGACCCAGCTCCTACAATGAGCAGTTCTTC. It codes for CASSSLIAGGPSSYNEQFF.

This chain connects TRBV5-1 to TRBJ1-1; the match to TRBD1 covers 8 bases. V lost 0 bases, J lost 0 bases, and 4 bases stayed unmatched. The CDR3 totals 16 residues. CDR1 SGHRS and CDR2 YFSETQ come from the germline V gene. The chain's CDR3 is CASSLGQGLMNTEAFF. The CDR3 coding sequence is TGCGCCAGCAGCTTGGGACAGGGGCTCATGAACACTGAAGCTTTCTTT. Complete variable domain (other parts from reference TRBV5-1 and TRBJ1-1): KAGVTQTPRYLIKTRGQQVTLSCSPISGHRSVSWYQQTPGQGLQFLFEYFSETQRNKGNFPGRFSGRQFSNSRSEMNVSTLELGDSALYLCASSLGQGLMNTEAFFGQGTRLTVV.

In its sample, this clone was seen a few times. J is TRBJ2-7 and V is TRBV6-1; TRBD1 matches 7 bases. Trimming at V came to 3 bases and at J to 3 bases, leaving 8 bases not matched to a gene. The CDR3 has 15 amino acids. Germline V lookup: CDR1 MNHNS, CDR2 SASEGT. Here the CDR3 DNA reads TGTGCCAGCAGTGATAACCCCCGACAGGGCTACGAGCAGTACTTC. Protein product: CASSDNPRQGYEQYF.

This clone came up a few times. The chain joins TRBV6-5 to TRBJ2-3; 8 bases align to TRBD2. CDR3 length: 16 amino acids. Germline trimming cut 1 base from V and 2 bases from J; bases unmatched to any gene: 5. The V gene's germline CDR1 is MNHEY and CDR2 SVGAGI. CDR3 region: CASSYLQAGDTDTQYF. The DNA of the CDR3 is TGTGCCAGCAGTTACTTACAAGCGGGGGACACAGATACGCAGTATTTT.

The chain recombines TRBV4-1 with TRBJ2-6; perhaps TRBD2 as D (5 bases). Germline V CDR1 and CDR2: MGHRA, YSYEKL. The V gene lost 0 bases and the J gene lost 2 bases, with 11 bases spanning the gap. The length of the CDR3 is 17 residues. The DNA of the CDR3 is TGCGCCAGCAGCCAAGAGGTGACGGGAACTGGGGCCAACGTCCTGACTTTC. Amino acids: CASSQEVTGTGANVLTF.

DNA for the CDR3: TGCGCCAGCAGTGTTCTAGCGGGGGCCTACGAGCAGTACTTC. Translating it yields CASSVLAGAYEQYF. The V gene is TRBV10-2, the J gene TRBJ2-7, with TRBD2 matching over 10 bases. Germline CDR1 and CDR2: WSHSY and SAAADI. The J segment lost 2 bases and the V segment lost 4 bases, leaving 2 bases of the junction unmatched. The length of the CDR3 is 14 residues.

The chain uses TRBV6-6 and TRBJ1-6; no definite D call. Per the germline V gene, CDR1 is MNHNY and CDR2 is SVGAGI (reference sequence). V lost 4 bases, J lost 8 bases, and 12 bases lay in between. The CDR3 spans 14 residues. This CDR3 reads CASSSHWLYSPLHF. The CDR3, as DNA: TGTGCCAGCAGTTCGCACTGGTTATATTCACCCCTCCACTTT.

This clone turned up a few times. This chain links TRBV19 with TRBJ1-5, with D uncertain. V gave up 3 bases and J gave up 1 base, with 4 bases separating them. Germline V gene lookup returns CDR1 LNHDA and CDR2 SQIVND (reference sequence). The CDR3 spans 13 residues. CDR3 region: CASSIQSNQPQHF. The CDR3 nucleotides read TGTGCCAGTAGTATCCAAAGCAATCAGCCCCAGCATTTT.

This clone was seen only a few times. CDR3 residues: CASSQDPRGATGELFF. The CDR3 DNA reads as TGCGCCAGCAGCCAAGATCCCCGGGGGGCCACCGGGGAGCTGTTTTTT. This chain joins TRBV4-3 and TRBJ2-2; D may be TRBD2 (7 bases). This CDR3 region has 16 residues. The germline gives CDR1 LGHNA, CDR2 YSLEER. V shed 0 bases and J shed 4 bases, with 12 bases lying between them.

V is TRBV6-1 and J is TRBJ1-3; D is ambiguous. Germline CDR1 and CDR2: MNHNS and SASEGT. This CDR3 has 14 amino acids. Trimming shortened V by 3 bases and J by 0 bases, and 6 bases separated the two germline ends. The CDR3 spells CASSDRSSGNTIYF. The CDR3, as DNA: TGTGCCAGCAGTGACAGGTCCTCTGGAAACACCATATATTTT.